Shown below are 8 T cell receptor beta chains from a single sample sequenced in a study of T cell responses to AZD1222 COVID-19 vaccine. Sequencing was performed with immunoSEQ multiplex PCR; in TCRdb, only in-frame clones are kept and a portion is missing. Of about 200,000 clones detected, around 93% appear once; the ten largest clones hold 0.95% to 1.1%. Source: peripheral blood, taken 28 days after the second AZD1222 dose. The origin of the receptors is an adult who received the AZD1222 COVID-19 vaccine.

The CDR3, as DNA: TGCGCCAGCAGGACAGGGGGCGGGAACGAGCAGTTCTTC. The encoded protein is CASRTGGGNEQFF. The V call is TRBV5-1, the J call TRBJ2-1, with 10 nucleotides matching TRBD1. V lost 5 bases to trimming and J lost 10 bases; unmatched junction nucleotides: 6. Germline-derived CDR1 and CDR2 are SGHRS and YFSETQ. The CDR3 is made up of 13 amino acids.

The chain carries TRBV6-1 and TRBJ1-3; D might be TRBD1 (5 bases). Germline V CDR1 and CDR2: MNHNS, SASEGT. The CDR3 has 15 amino acids. Between the trimmed V and J ends, which lost 1 base and 5 bases, there was a span of 12 bases. CDR3 protein: CASSEGGRARNTIYF. CDR3 sequence (DNA): TGTGCCAGCAGTGAAGGGGGGAGGGCCCGAAACACCATATATTTT.

The V call is TRBV5-1, the J call TRBJ1-2, with D perhaps TRBD1 (5 bases). The V end was cut by 0 bases, the J end by 3 bases, with 6 bases between. Germline V gene data show CDR1 as SGHRS and CDR2 as YFSETQ. The CDR3 is 13 residues long. The CDR3 reads CASSLVRDYGYTF. CDR3 in DNA: TGCGCCAGCAGCTTGGTCAGGGACTATGGCTACACCTTC.

The rearrangement links TRBV7-3 to TRBJ1-4; 8 bases are shared with TRBD1. Germline V gives CDR1 SGHTA, CDR2 FQGTGA. The V gene end was trimmed by 5 bases and the J gene end by 7 bases; junction bases not matched to a gene: 3. This CDR3 has 13 amino acids. The CDR3 bases are TGTGCCAGCAGCCGTGACAGGGGTGAAAAACTGTTTTTT. Protein sequence: CASSRDRGEKLFF.

The CDR3 sequence is CASSSRDRPFYEQYF. CDR3 coding DNA: TGTGCCAGCAGTTCGAGGGACAGGCCCTTCTACGAGCAGTACTTC. The chain recombines TRBV27 with TRBJ2-7, with 8 nucleotides matching TRBD1. The CDR3 has 15 amino acids. V was clipped by 4 bases and J by 3 bases; unmatched bases: 8. The germline CDR1 and CDR2 sequences are MNHEY and SMNVEV (reference sequence).

This chain connects TRBV10-3 to TRBJ2-1; 13 nucleotides align to TRBD2. The trim removed 3 bases at V and 8 bases at J, leaving 7 bases unmatched. This CDR3 spans 16 amino acids. Germline values: CDR1 ENHRY, CDR2 SYGVKD. Here the CDR3 reads CAISDELAGGPYEQFF. The CDR3 DNA reads TGTGCCATCAGTGACGAACTAGCGGGGGGGCCCTATGAGCAGTTCTTC.

CDR3 protein: CASSKEGMGYTF. CDR3 DNA sequence: TGCGCCAGCAGTAAGGAGGGCATGGGCTACACCTTC. The gene calls are TRBV5-1 and TRBJ1-2; D gene unclear. The CDR3 sequence is 12 residues long. V was shortened by 5 bases and J by 8 bases, with 13 bases between the two germline ends. The germline V gene encodes CDR1 SGHRS and CDR2 YFSETQ.

The V gene is TRBV11-2, the J gene TRBJ1-1, with 7 bases matching TRBD1. The CDR3 is 15 amino acids. Per germline, CDR1 SGHAT and CDR2 FQNNGV. With V trimmed by 6 bases and J by 1 base, 8 bases remained unmatched. The CDR3 region has the DNA TGTGCCAGCAGGCCGCGGACAGGCCCGAACACTGAAGCTTTCTTT. This sequence encodes CASRPRTGPNTEAFF.